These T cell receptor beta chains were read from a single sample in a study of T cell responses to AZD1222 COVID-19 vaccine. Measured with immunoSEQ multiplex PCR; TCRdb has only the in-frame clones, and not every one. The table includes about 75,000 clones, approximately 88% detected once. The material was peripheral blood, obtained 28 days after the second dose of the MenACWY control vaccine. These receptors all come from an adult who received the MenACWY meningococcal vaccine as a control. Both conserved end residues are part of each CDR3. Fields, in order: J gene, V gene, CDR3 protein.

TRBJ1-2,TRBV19,CASSIRGQQGYTF
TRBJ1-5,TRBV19,CASSPLGSNQPQHF
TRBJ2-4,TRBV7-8,CASSFSSGTKNIQYF
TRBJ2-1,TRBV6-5,CASGRDNEQFF
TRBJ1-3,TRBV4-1,CASSRGQGPGNTIYF
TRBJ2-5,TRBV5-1,CASSLGPSSGGRQETQYF
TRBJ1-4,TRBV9,CASSAREGTNEKLFF
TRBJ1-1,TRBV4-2,CASSQGIMWNTEAFF
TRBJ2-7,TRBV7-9,CASTGGGYEQYF
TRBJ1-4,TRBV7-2,CASSLDGQGQRKLFF
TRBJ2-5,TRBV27,CASSPSRGFSETQYF
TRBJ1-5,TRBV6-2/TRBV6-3,CASSPLSLGNQPQHF
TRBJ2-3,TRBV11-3,CASSLRTSGGATDTQYF
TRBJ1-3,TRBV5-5,CASSLAFGYQDTIYF
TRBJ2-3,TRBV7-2,CASSLGLHTDTQYF
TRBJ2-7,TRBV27,CASSAWGDSYEQYF
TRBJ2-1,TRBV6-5,CASSYSRSTYNEQFF
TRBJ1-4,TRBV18,CASSPSKGQGGEKLFF
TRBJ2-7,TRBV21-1,CAAIRGPYEQYF
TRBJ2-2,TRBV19,CASSIEVQGSQRLFF
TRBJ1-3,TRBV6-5,CASSLMPAVGNTIYF
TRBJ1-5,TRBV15,CATSAQGLGSNQPQHF
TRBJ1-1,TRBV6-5,CASSYRTSNTEAFF
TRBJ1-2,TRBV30,CAWSKGGGYTF
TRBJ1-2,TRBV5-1,CASSLADSYGYTF
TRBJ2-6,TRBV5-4,CASSPRLASGANVLTF
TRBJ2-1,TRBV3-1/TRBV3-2,CASSQALAGGTNEQFF
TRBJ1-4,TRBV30,CAWTRANEKLFF
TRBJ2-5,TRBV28,CASSLRGGQETQYF
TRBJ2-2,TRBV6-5,CASSRDSQTGELFF
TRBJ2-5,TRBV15,CATSRVGRETQYF
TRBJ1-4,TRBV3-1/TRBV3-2,CASSQTPGTAEVKLFF
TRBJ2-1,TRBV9,CASSPLAGGLDNEQFF
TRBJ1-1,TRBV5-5,CASSLEVRGEAFF
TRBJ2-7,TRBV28,CASTGRYEQYF
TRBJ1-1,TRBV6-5,CASTLAVNGGTEAFF
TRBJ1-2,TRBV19,CASSIDRGTYGYTF
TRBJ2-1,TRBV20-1,CSASGRGAGGYNEQFF
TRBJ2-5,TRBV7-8,CASSLATGAGETQYF
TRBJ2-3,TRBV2,CASSRLGDTQYF
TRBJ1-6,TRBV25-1,CASSLGQDNSPLHF
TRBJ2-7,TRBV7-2,CASSRTSSIAGEQYF
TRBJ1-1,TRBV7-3,CASSLNRNTEAFF
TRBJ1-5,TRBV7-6,CASSGNSNQPQHF
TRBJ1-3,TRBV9,CASSVAGDSGNTIYF